The 14 T cell receptor beta chains below come from one sample, sequenced in a study of blood T cell repertoires in COVID-19 (dated by TCRdb to about 2020). Library preparation was by the immunoSEQ multiplex PCR assay. TCRdb re-hosts the immuneACCESS table, in-frame sequences only. Its copies lack some clones; in the studies checked, an unresolved V gene accounts for under half of them, and the cause for the rest is not known. The sample includes 150,000 or so clones, with 70% to 85% observed a single time. The ten top clones hold over 9.5% of the sample. Sample: PBMCs or T cells enriched from blood (not recorded which). Every receptor here comes from a man between 50 and 59 years old who had recovered from COVID-19.

The chain uses TRBV2 and TRBJ1-2, with a weak D call TRBD1 (5 bases). Germline CDR1 SNHLY, CDR2 FYNNEI. Deletions cut 4 bases from V and 1 base from J, with 7 bases between. This CDR3 is built from 13 residues. The CDR3 bases are TGTGCCAGCAGTGGGGGCGGTAACTATGGCTACACCTTC. This codes for CASSGGGNYGYTF.

The V gene is TRBV27, the J gene TRBJ1-2; the D gene is possibly TRBD1 (6 bases). This CDR3 is 15 amino acids long. V lost 0 bases and J 3 bases, leaving 11 bases between the germline ends. In germline, CDR1 is MNHEY, CDR2 SMNVEV (reference sequence). The CDR3 here is CASSLSPTGYYGYTF. CDR3 nucleotide sequence: TGTGCCAGCAGTTTATCCCCAACAGGGTACTATGGCTACACCTTC.

The J gene is TRBJ1-3, the V gene TRBV28, with 7 positions matching TRBD1. The germline gives CDR1 MDHEN, CDR2 SYDVKM. V lost 4 bases to trimming and J lost 0 bases; unmatched junction nucleotides: 3. The CDR3 covers 15 residues. CDR3 protein: CASSSTGLSGNTIYF. The CDR3, as DNA: TGTGCCAGCAGTTCGACAGGGCTCTCTGGAAACACCATATATTTT.

V is TRBV10-1 and J is TRBJ1-1; D gene ambiguous. The CDR3 is 13 residues long. The germline V gene encodes CDR1 WNHNN and CDR2 SYGVQD (reference sequence). V was pared by 7 bases and J by 0 bases, with 9 bases between. The CDR3 DNA follows: TGCGCCAGCATGGGCTCCATGAACACTGAAGCTTTCTTT. Translation: CASMGSMNTEAFF.

The chain uses TRBV9 and TRBJ2-1; TRBD2 matches 9 bases. Germline V gene data show CDR1 as SGDLS and CDR2 as YYNGEE. This CDR3 is 17 amino acids long. Trimming removed 0 bases from V and 5 bases from J; junction bases left unmatched: 9. This CDR3 is CASSVVPKKRGDNEQFF. In nucleotides, the CDR3 is TGTGCCAGCAGCGTAGTCCCTAAGAAGCGGGGGGACAATGAGCAGTTCTTC.

The table lists this clone with many counts. The chain recombines TRBV19 with TRBJ2-5; TRBD2 might be the D (6 bases). This CDR3 contains 13 residues. CDR1 is LNHDA and CDR2 is SQIVND in the germline V gene (reference sequence). V lost 8 bases and J lost 2, with 12 bases in between. The chain's CDR3 is CASASAFQETQYF. The CDR3 coding sequence is TGTGCCAGTGCTAGCGCGTTTCAAGAGACCCAGTACTTC.

The gene calls are TRBV7-9 and TRBJ2-7, with 11 bases identical to TRBD1. V lost 4 bases and J lost 7; bases outside the gene matches: 6. CDR1 and CDR2 from the germline V gene are SEHNR and FQNEAQ (reference sequence). CDR3 length: 14 residues. The CDR3 nucleotides read TGTGCCAGCAGCTCCCGGGACAGGGGGTGGGAGCAGTACTTC. Translated, it gives CASSSRDRGWEQYF.

This clone came up once. The chain links TRBV2 to TRBJ2-1, with 16 positions matching TRBD2. The CDR3 has 17 residues. From germline, CDR1 is SNHLY and CDR2 FYNNEI. V trimming: 6 bases; J trimming: 2 bases; junction bases outside the gene matches: 4. DNA for the CDR3: TGTGCCAGCAGATTGGGACTAGCGGGAGGGGCCTACAATGAGCAGTTCTTC. It is translated as CASRLGLAGGAYNEQFF.

This chain joins TRBV27 and TRBJ2-7; 9 nucleotides line up with TRBD1. This CDR3 has 15 amino acids. Germline CDR1 and CDR2: MNHEY and SMNVEV (reference sequence). V shed 7 bases, J shed 5 bases, and the junction held 12 bases outside the gene matches. The CDR3, as DNA: TGTGCCAGCAATCCAAGGACAGGGGAGGGGAACGAGCAGTACTTC. Translated: CASNPRTGEGNEQYF.

The J gene is TRBJ1-2, the V gene TRBV18, with no clear D. The V end was cut by 2 bases, the J end by 8 bases, with 15 bases between. Germline V gene sequence: CDR1 KGHSH, CDR2 LQKENI. CDR3 size: 14 residues. The CDR3: CASSPNWEGGGYTF. The CDR3, as DNA: TGTGCCAGCTCACCAAATTGGGAGGGAGGAGGCTACACCTTC.

The CDR3 loop is CASSQDRGSSYNEQFF. CDR3 bases: TGTGCCAGCAGCCAAGATCGGGGGAGCTCCTACAATGAGCAGTTCTTC. The V gene is TRBV4-2, the J gene TRBJ2-1; tentative D call: TRBD2 (6 bases). Germline V gives CDR1 LGHNA, CDR2 YNFKEQ. The CDR3 length is 16 residues. Trimming stripped 0 bases from V and 0 bases from J, with 9 bases between.

The genes are TRBV5-4 and TRBJ1-2; D is undetermined. Looked up from germline, CDR1 is SGHNT and CDR2 is YYREEE (reference sequence). The CDR3 runs to 13 residues. Between the trimmed V and J ends, which lost 2 bases and 8 bases, there was a span of 13 bases. CDR3 in amino acids: CASSLRAARGYTF. The CDR3 bases are TGTGCCAGCAGCTTACGCGCGGCGCGCGGCTACACCTTC. Full variable domain (rest looked up from reference TRBV5-4 and TRBJ1-2): ETGVTQSPTHLIKTRGQQVTLRCSSQSGHNTVSWYQQALGQGPQFIFQYYREEENGRGNFPPRFSGLQFPNYSSELNVNALELDDSALYLCASSLRAARGYTFGSGTRLTVV.

The V call is TRBV10-1, the J call TRBJ1-2; possible D gene TRBD1, 5 bases. Germline lookup yields CDR1 WNHNN and CDR2 SYGVQD (reference sequence). There are 15 residues in the CDR3. Trimming removed 3 bases from V and 4 bases from J, with 15 bases in between. CDR3 amino acids: CASSDGGTLAYGYTF. CDR3 nucleotide sequence: TGCGCCAGCAGTGACGGCGGGACTTTAGCCTATGGCTACACCTTC.

The chain has TRBV28 and TRBJ2-7; TRBD1 aligns across 7 bases. V lost 6 bases to trimming and J lost 5 bases; unmatched junction nucleotides: 10. The CDR3 loop spans 14 amino acids. Germline V gene lookup returns CDR1 MDHEN and CDR2 SYDVKM. This CDR3 is CASRQRQGRHEQYF. CDR3 sequence (DNA): TGTGCCAGCAGGCAGCGACAGGGTCGGCACGAGCAGTACTTC.